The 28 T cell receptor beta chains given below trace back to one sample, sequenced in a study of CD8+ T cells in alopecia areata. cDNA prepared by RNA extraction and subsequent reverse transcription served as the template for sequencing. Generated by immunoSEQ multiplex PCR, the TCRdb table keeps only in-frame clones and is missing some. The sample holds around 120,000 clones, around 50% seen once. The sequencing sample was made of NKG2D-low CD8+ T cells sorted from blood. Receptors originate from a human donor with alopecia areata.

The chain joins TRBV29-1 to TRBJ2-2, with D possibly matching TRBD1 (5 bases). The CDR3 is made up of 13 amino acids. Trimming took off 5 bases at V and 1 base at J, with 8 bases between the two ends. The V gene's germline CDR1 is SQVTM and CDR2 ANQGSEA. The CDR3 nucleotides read TGCAGCGTTTCCAGGGAGAACACCGGGGAGCTGTTTTTT. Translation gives CSVSRENTGELFF.

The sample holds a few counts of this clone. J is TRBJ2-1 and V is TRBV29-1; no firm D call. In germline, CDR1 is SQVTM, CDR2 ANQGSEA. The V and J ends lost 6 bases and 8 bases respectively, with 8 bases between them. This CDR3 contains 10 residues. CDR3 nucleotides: TGCAGCGTGGGGTGGGATGAGCAGTTCTTC. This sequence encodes CSVGWDEQFF.

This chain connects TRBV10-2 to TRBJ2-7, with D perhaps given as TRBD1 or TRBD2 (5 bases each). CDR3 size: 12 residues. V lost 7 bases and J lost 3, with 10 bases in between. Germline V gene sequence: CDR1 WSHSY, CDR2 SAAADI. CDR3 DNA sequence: TGCGCCAGCACGCTGGGGGACTACGAGCAGTACTTC. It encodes CASTLGDYEQYF.

DNA of the CDR3: TGCGCCAGCAGCTTGATTCTAGCGGGAGGCCCGTACAATGAGCAGTTCTTC. This translates into CASSLILAGGPYNEQFF. J is TRBJ2-1 and V is TRBV5-1; 11 positions match TRBD2. V shed 1 base, J shed 4 bases, and the junction held 7 bases outside the gene matches. The germline CDR1 and CDR2 sequences are SGHRS and YFSETQ. The CDR3 is made up of 17 amino acids.

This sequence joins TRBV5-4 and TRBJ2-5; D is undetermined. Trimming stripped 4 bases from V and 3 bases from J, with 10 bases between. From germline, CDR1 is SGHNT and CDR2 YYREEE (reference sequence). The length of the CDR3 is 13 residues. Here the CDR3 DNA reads TGTGCCAGCAGCGGAGATCGTGAAGAGACCCAGTACTTC. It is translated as CASSGDREETQYF.

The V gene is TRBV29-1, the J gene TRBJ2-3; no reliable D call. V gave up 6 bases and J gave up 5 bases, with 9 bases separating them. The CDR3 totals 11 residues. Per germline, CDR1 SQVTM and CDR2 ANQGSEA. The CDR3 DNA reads TGCAGCGTCCACGACTTAGATACGCAGTATTTT. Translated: CSVHDLDTQYF.

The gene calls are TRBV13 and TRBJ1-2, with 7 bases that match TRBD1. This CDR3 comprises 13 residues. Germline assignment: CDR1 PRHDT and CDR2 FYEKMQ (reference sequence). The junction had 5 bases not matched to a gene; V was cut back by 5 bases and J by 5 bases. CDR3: CASSLQGRYGYTF. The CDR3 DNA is TGTGCCAGCAGCCTACAGGGGAGGTATGGCTACACCTTC.

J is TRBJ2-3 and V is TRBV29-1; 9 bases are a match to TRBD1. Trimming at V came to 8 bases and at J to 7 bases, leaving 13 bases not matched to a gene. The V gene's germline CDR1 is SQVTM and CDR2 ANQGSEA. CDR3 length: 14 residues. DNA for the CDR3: TGCAGCTGTACCGGGACAGGGTTCACGAATACGCAGTATTTT. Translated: CSCTGTGFTNTQYF.

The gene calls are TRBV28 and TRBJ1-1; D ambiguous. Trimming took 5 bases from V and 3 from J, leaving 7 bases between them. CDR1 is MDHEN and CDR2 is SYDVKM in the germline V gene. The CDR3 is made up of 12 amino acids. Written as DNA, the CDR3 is TGTGCCAGCAGTCACTCTTACACTGAAGCTTTCTTT. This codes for CASSHSYTEAFF.

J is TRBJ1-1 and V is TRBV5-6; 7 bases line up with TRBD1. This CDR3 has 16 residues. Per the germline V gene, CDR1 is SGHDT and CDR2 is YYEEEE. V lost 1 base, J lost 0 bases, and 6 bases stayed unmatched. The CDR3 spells CASSLKGGAVNTEAFF. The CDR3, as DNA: TGTGCCAGCAGCTTGAAAGGGGGCGCGGTGAACACTGAAGCTTTCTTT.

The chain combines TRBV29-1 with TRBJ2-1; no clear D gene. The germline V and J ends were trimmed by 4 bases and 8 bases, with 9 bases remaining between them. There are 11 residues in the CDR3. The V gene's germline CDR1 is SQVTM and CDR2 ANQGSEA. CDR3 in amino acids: CSVGFSDEQFF. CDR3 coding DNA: TGCAGCGTTGGATTCAGCGATGAGCAGTTCTTC.

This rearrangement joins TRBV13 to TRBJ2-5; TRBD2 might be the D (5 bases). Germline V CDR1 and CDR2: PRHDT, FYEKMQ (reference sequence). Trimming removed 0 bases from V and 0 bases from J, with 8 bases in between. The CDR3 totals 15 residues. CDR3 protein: CASSLGRADQETQYF. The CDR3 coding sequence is TGTGCCAGCAGCTTAGGCCGAGCGGACCAAGAGACCCAGTACTTC.

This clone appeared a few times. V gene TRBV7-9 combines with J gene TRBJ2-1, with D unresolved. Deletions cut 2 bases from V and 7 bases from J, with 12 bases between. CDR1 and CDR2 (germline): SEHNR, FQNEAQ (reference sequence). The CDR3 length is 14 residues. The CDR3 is CASSLTGSPNEQFF. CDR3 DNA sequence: TGTGCCAGCAGCTTAACCGGCAGCCCGAATGAGCAGTTCTTC.

Written as DNA, the CDR3 is TGCAGCGGACAACAGGGGGACGAGCAGTACTTC. This sequence encodes CSGQQGDEQYF. The chain couples TRBV29-1 to TRBJ2-7, with TRBD1 matching 8 bases. Germline trimming cut 7 bases from V and 5 bases from J; bases unmatched to any gene: 4. Germline CDR1 and CDR2: SQVTM and ANQGSEA. CDR3 length equals 11 residues.

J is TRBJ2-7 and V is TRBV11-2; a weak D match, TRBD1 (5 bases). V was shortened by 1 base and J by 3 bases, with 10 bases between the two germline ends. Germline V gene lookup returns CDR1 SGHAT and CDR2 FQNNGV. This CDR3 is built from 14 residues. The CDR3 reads CASSLGAGRYEQYF. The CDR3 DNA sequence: TGTGCCAGCAGCTTAGGGGCAGGGCGCTACGAGCAGTACTTC.

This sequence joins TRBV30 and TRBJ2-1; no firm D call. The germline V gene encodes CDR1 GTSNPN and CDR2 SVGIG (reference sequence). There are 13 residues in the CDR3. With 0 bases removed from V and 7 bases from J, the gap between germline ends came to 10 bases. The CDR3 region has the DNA TGTGCCTGGAGTGTACAGTGGGGTAATGAGCAGTTCTTC. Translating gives CAWSVQWGNEQFF.

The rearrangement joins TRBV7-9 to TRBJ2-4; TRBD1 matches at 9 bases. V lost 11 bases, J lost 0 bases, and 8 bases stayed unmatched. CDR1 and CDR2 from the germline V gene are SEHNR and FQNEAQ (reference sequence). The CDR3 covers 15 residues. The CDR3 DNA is TGTGCCTCCACAGGGGGCAACATAGCCAAAAACATTCAGTACTTC. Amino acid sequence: CASTGGNIAKNIQYF.

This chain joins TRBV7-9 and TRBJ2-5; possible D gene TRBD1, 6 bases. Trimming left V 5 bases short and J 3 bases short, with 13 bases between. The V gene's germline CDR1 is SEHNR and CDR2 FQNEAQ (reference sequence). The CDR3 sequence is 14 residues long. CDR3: CASSIQGREETQYF. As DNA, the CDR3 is TGTGCCAGCAGCATACAGGGAAGGGAAGAGACCCAGTACTTC.

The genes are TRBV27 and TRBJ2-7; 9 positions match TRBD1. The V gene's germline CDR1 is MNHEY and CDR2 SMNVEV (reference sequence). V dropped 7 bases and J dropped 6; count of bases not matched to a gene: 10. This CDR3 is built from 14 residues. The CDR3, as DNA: TGTGCCAGCACCGAAGACACAGGGGGCGGCGAGCAGTACTTC. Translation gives CASTEDTGGGEQYF.

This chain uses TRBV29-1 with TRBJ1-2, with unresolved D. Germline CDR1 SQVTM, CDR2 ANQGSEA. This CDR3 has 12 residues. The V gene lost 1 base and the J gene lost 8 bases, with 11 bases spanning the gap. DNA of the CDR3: TGCAGCGTTGAAGCGGCCGAGGGAGGCTACACCTTC. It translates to CSVEAAEGGYTF.

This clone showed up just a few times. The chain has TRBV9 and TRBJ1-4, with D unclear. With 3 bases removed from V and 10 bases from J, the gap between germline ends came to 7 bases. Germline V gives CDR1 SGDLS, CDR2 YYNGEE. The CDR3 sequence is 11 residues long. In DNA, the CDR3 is TGTGCCAGCAGCGATCCCGGAAAACTGTTTTTT. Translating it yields CASSDPGKLFF.

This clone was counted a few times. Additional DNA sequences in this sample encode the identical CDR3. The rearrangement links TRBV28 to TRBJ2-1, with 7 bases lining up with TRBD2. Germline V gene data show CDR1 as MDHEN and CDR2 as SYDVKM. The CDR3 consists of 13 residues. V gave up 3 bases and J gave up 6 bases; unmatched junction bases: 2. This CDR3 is CASSLAGANEQFF. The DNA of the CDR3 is TGTGCCAGCAGTTTGGCGGGAGCCAATGAGCAGTTCTTC.

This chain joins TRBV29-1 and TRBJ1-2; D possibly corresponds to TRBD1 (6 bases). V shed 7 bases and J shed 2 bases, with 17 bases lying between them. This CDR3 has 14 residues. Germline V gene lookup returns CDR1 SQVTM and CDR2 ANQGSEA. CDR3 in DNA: TGCAGCGCCCCAGGGGAAAGGGTAAACTATGGCTACACCTTC. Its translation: CSAPGERVNYGYTF.

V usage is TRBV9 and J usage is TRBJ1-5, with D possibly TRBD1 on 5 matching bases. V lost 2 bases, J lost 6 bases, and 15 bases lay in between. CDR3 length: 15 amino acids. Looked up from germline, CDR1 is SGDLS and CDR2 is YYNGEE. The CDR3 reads CASSVGGAGSQPQHF. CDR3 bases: TGTGCCAGCAGCGTTGGAGGGGCAGGTAGTCAGCCCCAGCATTTT.

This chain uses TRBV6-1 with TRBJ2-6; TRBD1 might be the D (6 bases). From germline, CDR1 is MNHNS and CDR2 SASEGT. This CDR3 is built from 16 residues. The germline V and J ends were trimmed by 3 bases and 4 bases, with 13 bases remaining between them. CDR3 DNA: TGTGCCAGCAGTGACGCGGACAGCGCCGGGGCCAACGTCCTGACTTTC. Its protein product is CASSDADSAGANVLTF.

CDR3 protein: CAWSAIAGAMDTQYF. CDR3 in DNA: TGTGCCTGGAGTGCGATAGCGGGGGCGATGGATACGCAGTATTTT. This chain uses TRBV30 with TRBJ2-3; 9 positions match TRBD2. J gave up 6 bases and V 1 base, and 8 bases lay outside the gene matches. This CDR3 comprises 15 residues. Germline CDR1 reads GTSNPN; CDR2 reads SVGIG (reference sequence).

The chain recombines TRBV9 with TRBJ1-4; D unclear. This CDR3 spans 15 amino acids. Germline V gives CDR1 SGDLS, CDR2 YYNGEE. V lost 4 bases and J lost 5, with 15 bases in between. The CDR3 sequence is CASSPRGRENEKLFF. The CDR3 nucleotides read TGTGCCAGCAGCCCCCGAGGGCGGGAAAATGAAAAACTGTTTTTT.

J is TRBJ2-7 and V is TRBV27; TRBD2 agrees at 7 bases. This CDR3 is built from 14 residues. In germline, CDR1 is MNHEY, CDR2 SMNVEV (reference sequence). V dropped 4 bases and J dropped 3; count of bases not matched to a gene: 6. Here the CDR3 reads CASSWRGLNYEQYF. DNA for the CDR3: TGTGCCAGCAGTTGGCGGGGACTAAACTACGAGCAGTACTTC.